This T cell receptor (beta chain) was captured by sequencing in a study of glioma-infiltrating T cells (dated by TCRdb to about 2016). A note on the overall study: TCR alpha- and beta-chain repertoires were sequenced from glioma tissue, non-neoplastic brain tissue and matched peripheral blood mononuclear cells. To gauge divergence between tissue and blood T-cell populations, every tissue-infiltrating repertoire was compared against the peripheral blood repertoire from the same patient. Three low-grade glioma patients, several primary glioblastoma patients, and three non-glioma patients who contributed non-neoplastic brain tissue made up the paired cohort. Paper-wide results and their limitations: The group comparisons were based on small numbers of patients: three non-neoplastic, three low-grade glioma and seven to nine glioblastoma patients. In non-neoplastic patients, VJ-independent divergence between tissue and blood fell below expectation, whereas in all gliomas, and especially in low-grade gliomas, the divergence rose above expectation. Very few CDR3 sequences were found to be shared between tissue and blood, and this scarcity was attributed to high CDR3 diversity and limited sampling.

V is cut by 0 bases and J by 10 bases, and the space between the germline ends is 9 bases. Per the germline V gene (reference sequence), SEHNR is the CDR1 and FQNEAQ is the CDR2. There are 13 amino acids in the CDR3, from cysteine to phenylalanine inclusive. The DNA shown is the 39-base CDR3, in frame from base 1. TCR alpha and beta CDR3 regions were amplified with the iRepertoire nested amplicon-rescue multiplex PCR (arm-PCR) platform from RNA. The input for one-step reverse transcription and amplification was about 95-400 ng of tissue mRNA or PBMC total RNA. Following bead purification, Illumina adapters were added by a secondary multiplex PCR, and the libraries were gel-purified between 200 and 400 bp. The libraries contained internal 6-nucleotide barcodes that were used for demultiplexing. Sequencing of libraries was performed on an Illumina MiSeq with 2x220 or 2x250 nucleotide paired-end reads. The original pipeline was this. Paired reads were merged using FLASH 1.2.11 and were aligned to the GRCh37 human genome using BWA-MEM, after which TRA and TRB reads were extracted. An IMGT-derived reference of cassette sequences and CDR3 motifs, with pseudogenes included, was used for V and J assignment. Three-frame translation of reads was performed, and productive CDR3s were defined as those with a C...FGXG motif and no stop codons. Clonotypes were defined as unique combinations of V-J cassette pair and CDR3 amino acid sequence. Hamming distance filtering was applied to reads, with thresholds set by the sequence error rate of each sample in mapped regions. TCRdb handled the public reads itself, with Q25 trimming in fastp and clone calling in MiXCR, and kept productive beta chains. Each record represents a unique CDR3 protein, reported with the most common genes and DNA among its rows. TCRdb, not the original authors, processed these V and J calls. The sample has roughly 190,000 distinct CDR3 sequences on record, roughly a third of them singletons. The top ten hold roughly a fifth of the sample.

With regard to this clonotype: It has no known antigen specificity. No qualities accompany the bases; no much larger clone lies one base away.

This TCR was sampled from a human donor with low-grade glioma or glioblastoma, undergoing nonglioma brain surgery, or in good health (not recorded which). The sequence is built from TRBV7-9 and TRBJ2-2; the D gene is perhaps TRBD2, from 5 matching bases. Sequenced material: glioma tissue, nonneoplastic brain tissue, or PBMCs (not recorded which). The sequenced DNA is TGTGCCAGCAGCTTAGCGCTAGCCGTGGAGCTGTTTTTT. The translation is CASSLALAVELFF.